Below are 24 T cell receptor beta chains sequenced from a single sample in a study of cytomegalovirus exposure and HLA in healthy donors. The PCR used 60 Vbeta and 13 Jbeta primers. Produced via immunoSEQ multiplex PCR; TCRdb's table is partial and in-frame only. The sample carries about 140,000 clones, roughly three quarters recorded once. The source material was PBMCs. Every receptor here comes from a male donor in good health and CMV-seronegative.

Only a few counts were recorded for this clone. V gene TRBV10-3 combines with J gene TRBJ1-2; no reliable D call. This CDR3 region has 13 residues. Germline values: CDR1 ENHRY, CDR2 SYGVKD. V was pared by 0 bases and J by 3 bases, with 5 bases between. The CDR3 sequence is CAISESEYYGYTF. CDR3 DNA sequence: TGTGCCATCAGTGAGTCAGAGTACTATGGCTACACCTTC.

The gene calls are TRBV28 and TRBJ1-2, with 8 bases aligning to TRBD1. CDR1 and CDR2 (germline): MDHEN, SYDVKM. CDR3 length equals 16 residues. V trimming: 2 bases; J trimming: 8 bases; junction bases outside the gene matches: 13. CDR3 residues: CASSLPSAGGSAGYTF. The CDR3 nucleotides read TGTGCCAGCAGTTTACCGTCGGCAGGGGGCTCGGCAGGCTACACCTTC.

This clone came up once. J is TRBJ2-7 and V is TRBV7-8, with a weak D call TRBD1 (6 bases). Trimming removed 4 bases from V and 2 bases from J, with 12 bases in between. Germline-derived CDR1 and CDR2 are SGHVS and FQNEAQ. The CDR3 covers 14 residues. Here the CDR3 reads CASSYRDKPYEQYF. The DNA for the CDR3 is TGTGCCAGCAGCTACCGGGACAAGCCCTACGAGCAGTACTTC.

The gene calls are TRBV15 and TRBJ1-1, with D possibly TRBD1 on 5 matching bases. V was shortened by 5 bases and J by 5 bases, with 12 bases between the two germline ends. The CDR3 extends over 13 amino acids. Germline V gene sequence: CDR1 LNHNV, CDR2 YYDKDF (reference sequence). In nucleotides, the CDR3 is TGTGCCACCAGCGAAGACAGTGGAACTGAAGCTTTCTTT. Its translation: CATSEDSGTEAFF.

The rearrangement uses TRBV30 and TRBJ2-7; a weak D match, TRBD2 (5 bases). The germline V and J ends were trimmed by 2 bases and 9 bases, with 11 bases remaining between them. Germline CDR1 GTSNPN, CDR2 SVGIG (reference sequence). This CDR3 is built from 11 residues. CDR3 sequence (DNA): TGTGCCTGGAGTCCCGGGATGGGGCAGTACTTC. Amino acids: CAWSPGMGQYF.

This chain joins TRBV4-3 and TRBJ1-2, with 8 bases that match TRBD1. The V gene's germline CDR1 is LGHNA and CDR2 YSLEER. V shed 2 bases, J shed 7 bases, and the junction held 9 bases outside the gene matches. This CDR3 comprises 15 residues. CDR3 sequence reads: CASSQHSDRAVGYTF. As DNA, the CDR3 is TGCGCCAGCAGCCAACACTCGGACAGGGCGGTTGGCTACACCTTC.

This clone was recorded a few times. The chain carries TRBV5-4 and TRBJ1-2, with 7 bases that match TRBD1. Germline CDR1 reads SGHNT; CDR2 reads YYREEE (reference sequence). The CDR3 contains 14 residues. Trimming at V came to 3 bases and at J to 1 base, leaving 3 bases not matched to a gene. The CDR3 protein is CASSSGTVNYGYTF. The CDR3 region has the DNA TGTGCCAGCAGCTCCGGGACAGTTAACTATGGCTACACCTTC.

The chain uses TRBV9 and TRBJ2-3; D not certain. The CDR3 loop spans 15 amino acids. CDR1 is SGDLS and CDR2 is YYNGEE in the germline V gene. Trimming cost V 3 bases and J 4 bases, with 15 bases left between them. Here the CDR3 reads CASSESPNLADTQYF. The CDR3 DNA sequence: TGTGCCAGCAGCGAATCCCCTAACCTGGCAGATACGCAGTATTTT.

The V and J genes are TRBV2 and TRBJ1-4; 10 bases match TRBD1. Germline loops: CDR1 SNHLY, CDR2 FYNNEI. The V and J ends lost 8 bases and 2 bases, in that order; junction bases with no gene match: 11. This CDR3 spans 17 amino acids. The CDR3 nucleotides read TGTGCCAGCTCCGGCAGACAGGGGGCGCTTACTAATGAAAAACTGTTTTTT. Encoded protein: CASSGRQGALTNEKLFF.

The chain joins TRBV9 to TRBJ2-2, with TRBD1 as a possible D gene (5 bases). Trimming stripped 1 base from V and 2 bases from J, with 9 bases between. Germline loops: CDR1 SGDLS, CDR2 YYNGEE. The CDR3 covers 15 residues. The CDR3 nucleotides read TGTGCCAGCAGCGTATACAGGAGTAACACCGGGGAGCTGTTTTTT. It encodes CASSVYRSNTGELFF.

The rearrangement uses TRBV19 and TRBJ1-1; D gene unclear. V was pared by 3 bases and J by 9 bases, with 11 bases between. Germline CDR1 LNHDA, CDR2 SQIVND (reference sequence). The CDR3 is 12 amino acids. The CDR3 reads CASSIKGSQAFF. CDR3 nucleotides: TGTGCCAGTAGTATTAAAGGGAGCCAAGCTTTCTTT.

The chain joins TRBV28 to TRBJ1-2; D remains unclear. The V gene's germline CDR1 is MDHEN and CDR2 SYDVKM. The CDR3 has 14 amino acids. The V end was cut by 6 bases, the J end by 1 base, with 12 bases between. The CDR3 DNA sequence: TGTGCCAGCAGCCTAGGCGGAGATAACTATGGCTACACCTTC. This codes for CASSLGGDNYGYTF.

The chain uses TRBV7-2 and TRBJ2-2; 8 bases are a match to TRBD1. Germline CDR1 reads SGHTA; CDR2 reads FQGNSA. The V and J ends lost 3 bases and 7 bases, in that order; junction bases with no gene match: 13. This CDR3 has 17 amino acids. The CDR3 sequence: CASSLKKWQGANGELFF. The DNA for the CDR3 is TGTGCCAGCAGCTTGAAAAAGTGGCAGGGGGCTAACGGGGAGCTGTTTTTT.

The rearrangement uses TRBV4-2 and TRBJ2-3; tentative D call: TRBD2 (6 bases). The CDR3 spans 17 residues. Germline V CDR1 and CDR2: LGHNA, YNFKEQ. With 4 bases removed from V and 1 base from J, the gap between germline ends came to 18 bases. The DNA for the CDR3 is TGTGCCAGCAGCCCTCGGGGGACCTTAAGGGGCACAGATACGCAGTATTTT. Amino acid sequence: CASSPRGTLRGTDTQYF.

The rearrangement links TRBV6-1 to TRBJ1-1; D remains unclear. Germline V lookup: CDR1 MNHNS, CDR2 SASEGT. The CDR3 runs to 12 residues. V lost 8 bases, J lost 2 bases, and 9 bases lay in between. CDR3 sequence (DNA): TGTGCCAGCTGGACTCGCAACACTGAAGCTTTCTTT. Its translation: CASWTRNTEAFF.

The chain joins TRBV19 to TRBJ1-4; TRBD1 matches 9 bases. This CDR3 is 15 amino acids long. Germline V gene lookup returns CDR1 LNHDA and CDR2 SQIVND (reference sequence). V lost 3 bases to trimming and J lost 8 bases; unmatched junction nucleotides: 7. CDR3 sequence reads: CASSMGTGLSEKLFF. CDR3 coding DNA: TGTGCCAGTAGTATGGGGACAGGGCTATCGGAAAAACTGTTTTTT.

This clone has more than one count but fewer than ten. The gene calls are TRBV20-1 and TRBJ1-5, with 9 bases that match TRBD1. V was clipped by 6 bases and J by 7 bases; unmatched bases: 1. The CDR3 length is 11 residues. Per germline, CDR1 DFQATT and CDR2 SNEGSKA (reference sequence). The CDR3, as DNA: TGCAGTGCAACAGGGGGCCAGCCCCAGCATTTT. Protein product: CSATGGQPQHF.

The V gene is TRBV30, the J gene TRBJ2-7; a possible D gene is TRBD1 (7 bases). Germline CDR1 is GTSNPN and CDR2 is SVGIG (reference sequence). The CDR3 contains 13 residues. V lost 8 bases and J 3 bases, leaving 17 bases between the germline ends. CDR3 coding DNA: TGTGCCCTCCGGGGGACAGCGCTCTACGAGCAGTACTTC. It is translated as CALRGTALYEQYF.

The rearrangement uses TRBV9 and TRBJ2-3; maybe TRBD1 (5 bases). The CDR3 has 15 amino acids. V lost 1 base and J lost 0, with 9 bases in between. The germline V gene has CDR1 SGDLS and CDR2 YYNGEE. The CDR3 region is CASSVQGTSTDTQYF. The CDR3 bases are TGTGCCAGCAGCGTACAGGGTACTAGCACAGATACGCAGTATTTT.

The V call is TRBV9, the J call TRBJ1-2, with 12 bases lining up with TRBD1. V shed 3 bases, J shed 4 bases, and the junction held 7 bases outside the gene matches. Germline V CDR1 and CDR2: SGDLS, YYNGEE. The CDR3 extends over 16 amino acids. The CDR3 DNA is TGTGCCAGCAGCGGGGGGACAGGGGGCTCTTTCTATGGCTACACCTTC. It translates to CASSGGTGGSFYGYTF.

V and J are TRBV5-1 and TRBJ2-1; 10 bases fit TRBD1. CDR1 is SGHRS and CDR2 is YFSETQ in the germline V gene. V shed 3 bases and J 8 bases; nucleotides not matched to a gene: 8. The CDR3 covers 15 residues. Here the CDR3 reads CASSSDRGQSHEQFF. Here the CDR3 DNA reads TGCGCCAGCAGCTCCGACAGGGGGCAATCACATGAGCAGTTCTTC.

This clone appeared once. The chain employs TRBV29-1 and TRBJ2-1; 8 bases match TRBD1. The CDR3 spans 15 residues. The germline V gene encodes CDR1 SQVTM and CDR2 ANQGSEA. The trim removed 2 bases at V and 2 bases at J, leaving 5 bases unmatched. The CDR3 DNA follows: TGCAGCGTTGAATGGGGGGACAGGCCCTACAATGAGCAGTTCTTC. This gives the protein CSVEWGDRPYNEQFF.

The V and J genes are TRBV5-1 and TRBJ1-1; D may be TRBD1 (5 bases). The length of the CDR3 is 15 residues. Germline assignment: CDR1 SGHRS and CDR2 YFSETQ. V was shortened by 0 bases and J by 0 bases, with 9 bases between the two germline ends. Here the CDR3 reads CASSLESGLNTEAFF. The CDR3 DNA follows: TGCGCCAGCAGCTTGGAATCAGGGTTGAACACTGAAGCTTTCTTT. Full variable domain (missing parts from reference TRBV5-1 and TRBJ1-1): KAGVTQTPRYLIKTRGQQVTLSCSPISGHRSVSWYQQTPGQGLQFLFEYFSETQRNKGNFPGRFSGRQFSNSRSEMNVSTLELGDSALYLCASSLESGLNTEAFFGQGTRLTVV.

The V call is TRBV2, the J call TRBJ1-5; 10 nucleotides line up with TRBD1. Looked up from germline, CDR1 is SNHLY and CDR2 is FYNNEI. This CDR3 has 15 residues. The V gene end was trimmed by 6 bases and the J gene end by 6 bases; junction bases not matched to a gene: 8. This CDR3 is CASSYRQGASQPQHF. The CDR3 DNA is TGTGCCAGCAGCTATAGACAGGGGGCTTCTCAGCCCCAGCATTTT.